This is a list of T cell receptor beta chains from one sample in a study of a mutant IDH1 vaccine in newly diagnosed glioma. TCRdb's copy holds only in-frame clones and misses some; the assay was immunoSEQ multiplex PCR. The sample lists around 64,000 clones, about four fifths occurring once. The sequencing here drew on peripheral blood mononuclear cells (PBMCs), taken from a glioma patient treated with radiotherapy, temozolomide or both. The receptor set was obtained from a woman aged 18 to 35 with glioma. Some clones in this sample may be carry-over from other donors' samples. CDR3s include the opening cysteine and the closing phenylalanine or tryptophan. The order of the fields is clone size, D gene, V gene, J gene, CDR3 protein, CDR3 DNA. A D gene is named only where the DNA matches it firmly. Part of the rows lack a size; the others show once, few, many or a class for expanded clones.

clone size: once
D gene: NA
V gene: TRBV4-3
J gene: TRBJ1-1
CDR3 protein: CASSQEGRERAFF
CDR3 DNA: TGCGCCAGCAGCCAAGAAGGCAGGGAAAGAGCTTTCTTT

clone size: NA
D gene: TRBD2
V gene: TRBV6-1
J gene: TRBJ2-7
CDR3 protein: CASSDPTSGPYEQYF
CDR3 DNA: TGTGCCAGCAGCGATCCGACTAGCGGGCCCTACGAGCAGTACTTC

clone size: NA
D gene: NA
V gene: TRBV5-6
J gene: TRBJ1-2
CDR3 protein: CASSLASQNYGYTF
CDR3 DNA: TGTGCCAGCAGCTTGGCCTCTCAGAACTATGGCTACACCTTC

clone size: NA
D gene: TRBD1
V gene: TRBV19
J gene: TRBJ2-7
CDR3 protein: CASSIATGQPYEQYF
CDR3 DNA: TGTGCCAGTAGTATAGCCACGGGACAGCCCTACGAGCAGTACTTC

clone size: NA
D gene: NA
V gene: TRBV27
J gene: TRBJ1-1
CDR3 protein: CASSLRRTLNTEAFF
CDR3 DNA: TGTGCCAGCAGTCTCCGACGGACCTTGAACACTGAAGCTTTCTTT

clone size: NA
D gene: NA
V gene: TRBV6-1
J gene: TRBJ1-1
CDR3 protein: CASSPDRHTEAFF
CDR3 DNA: TGTGCCAGCAGTCCGGACCGACACACTGAAGCTTTCTTT

clone size: NA
D gene: NA
V gene: TRBV9
J gene: TRBJ2-1
CDR3 protein: CASSVAGISYNEQFF
CDR3 DNA: TGTGCCAGCAGCGTAGCAGGGATCTCCTACAATGAGCAGTTCTTC

clone size: NA
D gene: TRBD2
V gene: TRBV29-1
J gene: TRBJ2-3
CDR3 protein: CSVEDGWRPSGRTDTQYF
CDR3 DNA: TGCAGCGTTGAAGATGGGTGGCGGCCTAGCGGACGCACAGATACGCAGTATTTT

clone size: NA
D gene: TRBD1
V gene: TRBV30
J gene: TRBJ2-7
CDR3 protein: CAFLTRQGTYEQYF
CDR3 DNA: TGTGCCTTCTTGACCCGACAGGGGACCTACGAGCAGTACTTC

clone size: NA
D gene: NA
V gene: TRBV30
J gene: TRBJ2-4
CDR3 protein: CAWQGGNKNIQYF
CDR3 DNA: TGTGCCTGGCAAGGGGGGAACAAAAACATTCAGTACTTC

clone size: NA
D gene: NA
V gene: TRBV7-2
J gene: TRBJ2-3
CDR3 protein: CASSLGFGDTQYF
CDR3 DNA: TGTGCCAGCAGCTTAGGGTTTGGGGATACGCAGTATTTT

clone size: few
D gene: TRBD2
V gene: TRBV7-6
J gene: TRBJ2-7
CDR3 protein: CASSRMPGGSDEQYF
CDR3 DNA: TGTGCCAGCAGCCGTATGCCGGGGGGGTCGGACGAGCAGTACTTC

clone size: few
D gene: NA
V gene: TRBV4-3
J gene: TRBJ2-3
CDR3 protein: CASSRLGPALNTQYF
CDR3 DNA: TGCGCCAGCAGTCGTCTGGGACCCGCTTTGAATACGCAGTATTTT

clone size: NA
D gene: NA
V gene: TRBV7-9
J gene: TRBJ2-7
CDR3 protein: CASSLPGQDYEQYF
CDR3 DNA: TGTGCCAGCAGCTTACCAGGGCAGGACTACGAGCAGTACTTC

clone size: NA
D gene: NA
V gene: TRBV5-6
J gene: TRBJ1-2
CDR3 protein: CASSLWGYGYTF
CDR3 DNA: TGTGCCAGCAGCTTGTGGGGGTATGGCTACACCTTC

clone size: NA
D gene: TRBD2
V gene: TRBV6-5
J gene: TRBJ2-1
CDR3 protein: CASSYFLAGVHEQFF
CDR3 DNA: TGTGCCAGCAGTTACTTCCTAGCGGGAGTCCATGAGCAGTTCTTC

clone size: NA
D gene: NA
V gene: TRBV9
J gene: TRBJ2-3
CDR3 protein: CASILEGRTTDTQYF
CDR3 DNA: TGTGCCAGCATCTTAGAGGGGAGAACCACAGATACGCAGTATTTT

clone size: once
D gene: NA
V gene: TRBV12-5
J gene: TRBJ1-5
CDR3 protein: CASGLVLRGNQPQHF
CDR3 DNA: TGTGCTAGTGGTTTGGTACTGAGGGGCAATCAGCCCCAGCATTTT

clone size: NA
D gene: TRBD1
V gene: TRBV25-1
J gene: TRBJ1-6
CDR3 protein: CASSGDRGRGSYNSPLHF
CDR3 DNA: TGTGCCAGCAGTGGTGACAGGGGGCGCGGTTCCTATAATTCACCCCTCCACTTT

clone size: once
D gene: NA
V gene: TRBV6-1
J gene: TRBJ1-3
CDR3 protein: CASKQGDGNTIYF
CDR3 DNA: TGTGCCAGCAAACAGGGCGACGGAAACACCATATATTTT

clone size: NA
D gene: TRBD1
V gene: TRBV7-9
J gene: TRBJ1-2
CDR3 protein: CASSFTGGDYGYTF
CDR3 DNA: TGTGCCAGCAGCTTTACAGGGGGCGACTATGGCTACACCTTC

clone size: NA
D gene: TRBD2
V gene: TRBV6-5
J gene: TRBJ2-5
CDR3 protein: CASSYSASGAQETQYF
CDR3 DNA: TGTGCCAGCAGTTACTCGGCTAGCGGGGCCCAAGAGACCCAGTACTTC

clone size: NA
D gene: TRBD1
V gene: TRBV15
J gene: TRBJ2-7
CDR3 protein: CATSRGGTGGNEQYF
CDR3 DNA: TGTGCCACCAGCCGAGGGGGGACAGGGGGCAACGAGCAGTACTTC

clone size: NA
D gene: NA
V gene: TRBV4-3
J gene: TRBJ2-5
CDR3 protein: CASSQDAGREETQYF
CDR3 DNA: TGCGCCAGCAGCCAAGACGCAGGGAGAGAAGAGACCCAGTACTTC

clone size: NA
D gene: TRBD1
V gene: TRBV25-1
J gene: TRBJ1-1
CDR3 protein: CASTGPSHRGGDTEAFF
CDR3 DNA: TGTGCCAGCACTGGACCCTCTCACAGGGGAGGGGACACTGAAGCTTTCTTT

clone size: NA
D gene: NA
V gene: TRBV7-9
J gene: TRBJ1-4
CDR3 protein: CASSPVPPLKLFF
CDR3 DNA: TGTGCCAGCAGCCCCGTCCCCCCTTTAAAACTGTTTTTT

clone size: NA
D gene: NA
V gene: TRBV4-1
J gene: TRBJ1-2
CDR3 protein: CASSQPPEDGYTF
CDR3 DNA: TGCGCCAGCAGCCAACCGCCGGAAGATGGCTACACCTTC

clone size: NA
D gene: NA
V gene: TRBV7-9
J gene: TRBJ1-6
CDR3 protein: CASSHPGNPYNSPLHF
CDR3 DNA: TGTGCCAGCAGCCACCCCGGGAACCCCTATAATTCACCCCTCCACTTT

clone size: NA
D gene: NA
V gene: TRBV5-1
J gene: TRBJ2-7
CDR3 protein: CASSAGQPIYEQYF
CDR3 DNA: TGCGCCAGCAGCGCGGGACAGCCAATTTATGAGCAGTACTTC

clone size: NA
D gene: TRBD1
V gene: TRBV2
J gene: TRBJ2-7
CDR3 protein: CASRGTGEGEQYF
CDR3 DNA: TGTGCCAGCAGGGGGACAGGGGAGGGCGAGCAGTACTTC

clone size: NA
D gene: TRBD2
V gene: TRBV6-5
J gene: TRBJ2-3
CDR3 protein: CASGSGGADTQYF
CDR3 DNA: TGTGCCAGCGGCAGCGGGGGGGCGGATACGCAGTATTTT

clone size: NA
D gene: TRBD2
V gene: TRBV6-4
J gene: TRBJ2-1
CDR3 protein: CASSPSGGEYNEQFF
CDR3 DNA: TGTGCCAGCAGTCCAAGCGGGGGGGAGTACAATGAGCAGTTCTTC

clone size: few
D gene: NA
V gene: TRBV7-9
J gene: TRBJ1-5
CDR3 protein: CASSLYGSNQPQHF
CDR3 DNA: TGTGCCAGCAGCTTATATGGTAGCAATCAGCCCCAGCATTTT

clone size: NA
D gene: TRBD1
V gene: TRBV27
J gene: TRBJ2-7
CDR3 protein: CASSPRTGGAPYEQYF
CDR3 DNA: TGTGCCAGCAGTCCCCGGACAGGGGGCGCCCCGTACGAGCAGTACTTC

clone size: once
D gene: TRBD1
V gene: TRBV5-1
J gene: TRBJ1-6
CDR3 protein: CASSWDRGRFNSPLHF
CDR3 DNA: TGCGCCAGCAGCTGGGACAGGGGTCGGTTTAATTCACCCCTCCACTTT

clone size: NA
D gene: NA
V gene: TRBV29-1
J gene: TRBJ2-7
CDR3 protein: CSVPGGAYEQYF
CDR3 DNA: TGCAGCGTCCCAGGGGGGGCCTACGAGCAGTACTTC

clone size: NA
D gene: NA
V gene: TRBV18
J gene: TRBJ1-5
CDR3 protein: CASSPVGGNQPQHF
CDR3 DNA: TGTGCCAGCTCACCCGTCGGGGGGAATCAGCCCCAGCATTTT

clone size: once
D gene: TRBD1
V gene: TRBV5-1
J gene: TRBJ1-1
CDR3 protein: CASSRTQGAGIAFF
CDR3 DNA: TGCGCCAGCAGCCGCACCCAGGGGGCTGGTATAGCTTTCTTT

clone size: NA
D gene: TRBD1
V gene: TRBV2
J gene: TRBJ2-7
CDR3 protein: CASAPGQGTYEQYF
CDR3 DNA: TGTGCCAGCGCACCGGGACAGGGGACCTACGAGCAGTACTTC

clone size: NA
D gene: NA
V gene: TRBV21-1
J gene: TRBJ2-2
CDR3 protein: CASSKVPSGMNTGELFF
CDR3 DNA: TGTGCCAGCAGCAAAGTACCTAGCGGGATGAACACCGGGGAGCTGTTTTTT

clone size: NA
D gene: NA
V gene: TRBV7-2
J gene: TRBJ1-5
CDR3 protein: CASSYRDGNQPQHF
CDR3 DNA: TGTGCCAGCAGCTACCGGGACGGCAATCAGCCCCAGCATTTT

clone size: NA
D gene: NA
V gene: TRBV18
J gene: TRBJ2-7
CDR3 protein: CASSPTFDYEQYF
CDR3 DNA: TGTGCCAGCTCACCAACTTTCGACTACGAGCAGTACTTC

clone size: NA
D gene: TRBD1
V gene: TRBV5-1
J gene: TRBJ2-7
CDR3 protein: CASSLGQGVYEQYF
CDR3 DNA: TGCGCCAGCAGCTTGGGGCAGGGGGTATACGAGCAGTACTTC

clone size: few
D gene: NA
V gene: TRBV11-3
J gene: TRBJ2-3
CDR3 protein: CASSPRSLDTQYF
CDR3 DNA: TGTGCCAGCAGCCCTAGGTCCCTGGATACGCAGTATTTT

clone size: once
D gene: NA
V gene: TRBV5-6
J gene: TRBJ1-2
CDR3 protein: CASSRDGRHGYTF
CDR3 DNA: TGTGCCAGCAGCCGGGACGGTCGACATGGCTACACCTTC

clone size: NA
D gene: TRBD2
V gene: TRBV5-1
J gene: TRBJ2-5
CDR3 protein: CASSFGGGGETQYF
CDR3 DNA: TGCGCCAGCAGCTTTGGCGGGGGGGGTGAGACCCAGTACTTC

clone size: NA
D gene: TRBD1
V gene: TRBV5-6
J gene: TRBJ1-5
CDR3 protein: CASSLAGGGPTYSNQPQHF
CDR3 DNA: TGTGCCAGCAGCTTGGCCGGAGGGGGCCCCACATATAGCAATCAGCCCCAGCATTTT

clone size: NA
D gene: NA
V gene: TRBV2
J gene: TRBJ1-5
CDR3 protein: CASSMGRPSNQPQHF
CDR3 DNA: TGTGCCAGCAGCATGGGACGGCCAAGCAATCAGCCCCAGCATTTT

clone size: NA
D gene: TRBD2
V gene: TRBV27
J gene: TRBJ2-5
CDR3 protein: CASSLGSGNQETQYF
CDR3 DNA: TGTGCCAGCAGTTTAGGTAGCGGGAACCAAGAGACCCAGTACTTC

clone size: NA
D gene: TRBD2
V gene: TRBV27
J gene: TRBJ2-7
CDR3 protein: CASSLVGGTWEQYF
CDR3 DNA: TGTGCCAGCAGTTTGGTGGGAGGGACTTGGGAGCAGTACTTC

clone size: NA
D gene: NA
V gene: TRBV2
J gene: TRBJ1-5
CDR3 protein: CASSEALNQPQHF
CDR3 DNA: TGTGCCAGCAGTGAAGCCCTTAATCAGCCCCAGCATTTT